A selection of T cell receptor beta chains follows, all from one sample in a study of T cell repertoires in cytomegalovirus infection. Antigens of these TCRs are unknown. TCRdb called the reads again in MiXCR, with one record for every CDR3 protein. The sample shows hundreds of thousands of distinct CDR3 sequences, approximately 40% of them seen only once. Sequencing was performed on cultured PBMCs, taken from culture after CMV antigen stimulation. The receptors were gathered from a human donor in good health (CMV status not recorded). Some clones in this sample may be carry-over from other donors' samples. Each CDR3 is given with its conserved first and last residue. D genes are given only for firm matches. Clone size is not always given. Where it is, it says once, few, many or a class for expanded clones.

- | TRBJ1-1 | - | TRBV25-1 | TGTGCCAGCAGTGAAGGCGGCAGGGGAAGTGGTGAGACTGAAGCTTTCTTT | CASSEGGRGSGETEAFF
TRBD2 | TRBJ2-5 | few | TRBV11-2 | TGTGCCAGCCGCCCAGCGGGAGAAGCGTGGGAGACCCAGTACTTC | CASRPAGEAWETQYF
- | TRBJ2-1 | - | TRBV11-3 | TGTGCCAGCAGCTTAGGACGCCTCAATGAGCAGTTCTTC | CASSLGRLNEQFF
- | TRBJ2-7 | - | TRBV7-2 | TGTGCCAGCAGCGGTCAACAGGGCTTCGGGGAGCAGTACTTC | CASSGQQGFGEQYF
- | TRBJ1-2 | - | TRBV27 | TGTGCCAGCAGTGTCTTACAGGGCGTTGGAACTAGTACTGGCTACACCTTC | CASSVLQGVGTSTGYTF
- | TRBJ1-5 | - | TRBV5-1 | TGCGCCAGCAGCTTGGGGACAGAGAGCAATCAGCCCCAGCATTTT | CASSLGTESNQPQHF
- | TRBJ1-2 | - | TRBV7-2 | TGTGCCAGCAGCTTAGGCCCTTCGTATGGCTACACCTTC | CASSLGPSYGYTF
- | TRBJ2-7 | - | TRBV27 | TGTGCCAGCAGTCTTGGACACGGCTACGAGCAGTACTTC | CASSLGHGYEQYF
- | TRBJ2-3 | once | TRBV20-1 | TGCAGTGCTAGCGGGATTTCTAGCGCTCAACTAGGGGATACGCAGTATTTT | CSASGISSAQLGDTQYF
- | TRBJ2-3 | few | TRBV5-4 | TGTGCCAGCAGCTTGGCAGGGACGCTTACAGATACGCAGTATTTT | CASSLAGTLTDTQYF
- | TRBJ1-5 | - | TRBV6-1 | TGTACCAGCAGTGAGGGGGGAGCTCAGCCCCAGCATTTT | CTSSEGGAQPQHF
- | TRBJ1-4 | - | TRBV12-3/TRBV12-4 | TGTGCCAGCAGGCTAACAAATTCACCTGAAAAACTGTTTTTT | CASRLTNSPEKLFF
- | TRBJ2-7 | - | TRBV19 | TGTGCCAGTAGTAAGTCTGGCAATAACGTCTACGAGCAGTACTTC | CASSKSGNNVYEQYF
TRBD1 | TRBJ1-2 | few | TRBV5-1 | TGCGCCAGCAGCTTGGGTCCGGGACAGACGAACCTTGGCTACACCTTC | CASSLGPGQTNLGYTF
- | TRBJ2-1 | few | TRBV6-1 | TGTGCCAGCAGGGGGGGACCGGAGGGATTACTATTACGGAGCTCCTACAATGAGCAGTTCTTC | CASRGGPEGLLLRSSYNEQFF
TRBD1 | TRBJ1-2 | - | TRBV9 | TGTGCCAGCAGCGTAGCCCCGTCAGGGGGCTATGGCTACACCTTC | CASSVAPSGGYGYTF
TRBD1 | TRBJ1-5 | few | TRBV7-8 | TGTGCCAGCAGCACCCCTCGTGAGGACAGGGGGCGCCGACAGCCCCAGCATTTT | CASSTPREDRGRRQPQHF
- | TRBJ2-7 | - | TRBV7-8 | TGTGCCAGCAGCTTCCGACTGGACAGTATCTACGAGCAGTACTTC | CASSFRLDSIYEQYF
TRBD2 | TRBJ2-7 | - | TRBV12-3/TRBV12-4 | TGTGCCAGCAGTTCGTCTGGACTAGAATCCTACGAGCAGTACTTC | CASSSSGLESYEQYF
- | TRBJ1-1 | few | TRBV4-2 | TGTGCCAGCAGCCTATCAGGGGATTTGAACACTGAAGCTTTCTTT | CASSLSGDLNTEAFF
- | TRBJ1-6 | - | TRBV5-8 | TGTGCCAGCAGCTTGAGGGCACTATTCGGGAATTCACCCCTCCACTTT | CASSLRALFGNSPLHF
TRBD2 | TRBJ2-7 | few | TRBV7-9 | TGTGCCAGCAGCCCATCCCCCGGGACTAGCGGGCTTTTAGACTACGAGCAGTACTTC | CASSPSPGTSGLLDYEQYF
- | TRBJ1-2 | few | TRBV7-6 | TGTGCCAGCAGCTTAGTCGGGCAGGTGGCCACCTTC | CASSLVGQVATF
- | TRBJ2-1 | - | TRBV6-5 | TGTGCCAGCAGTTACACCGTCTCGGTGAATGAGCAGTTCTTC | CASSYTVSVNEQFF
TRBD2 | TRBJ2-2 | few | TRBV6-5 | TGTGCCAGCAGTTACCCGGGAGGCTGGGAGCTGTTTTTT | CASSYPGGWELFF
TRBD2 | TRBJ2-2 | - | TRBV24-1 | TGTGCCACCCAGGGGACTAGCGAGACCGGGGAGCTGTTTTTT | CATQGTSETGELFF
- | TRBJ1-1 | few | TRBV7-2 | TGTGCCAGCAGCTTTTGGGTGACTGAAGCTTTCTTT | CASSFWVTEAFF
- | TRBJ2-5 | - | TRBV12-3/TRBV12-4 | TGTGCCAGCGGGGAGAACCAAGAGACCCAGTACTTC | CASGENQETQYF
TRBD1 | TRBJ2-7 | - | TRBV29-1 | TGCAGCGTACAAAGGGGCGGACAGGGGGCGCAGTACTTC | CSVQRGGQGAQYF
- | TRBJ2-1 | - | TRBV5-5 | TGTGCCAGCAGCACCCCCGACAGGAGCTCCTACAATGAGCAGTTCTTC | CASSTPDRSSYNEQFF
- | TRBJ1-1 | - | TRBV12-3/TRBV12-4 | TGTGCCAGCAGTCTGTATGGGAACATGAACACTGAAGCTTTCTTT | CASSLYGNMNTEAFF
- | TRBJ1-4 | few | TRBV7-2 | TGTGCCAGCAGCTCCGTAAGAAGGAGTCACCGACTGTTTTTT | CASSSVRRSHRLFF
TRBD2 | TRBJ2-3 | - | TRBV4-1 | TGCGCCAGCAGCCTTGGCCGGACTAGCGGAGGGGCAGATACGCAGTATTTT | CASSLGRTSGGADTQYF
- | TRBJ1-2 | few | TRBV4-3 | TGCGCCAGCAGCCAAGATCAGGGGCGGGATGGCTACACCTTC | CASSQDQGRDGYTF
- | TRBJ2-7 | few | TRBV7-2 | TGTGCCAGCAGCGGAAGGGGCCGGTGGGGCGAGCAGTACTTC | CASSGRGRWGEQYF
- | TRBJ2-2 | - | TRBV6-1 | TGTGCCAGCCCATGGCCGAACACCGGGGAGCTGTTTTTT | CASPWPNTGELFF
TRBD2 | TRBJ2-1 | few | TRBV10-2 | TGCGCCAGCAGTGACGACTTCCGGACTAGCGGGAGAGATGAGCAGTTCTTC | CASSDDFRTSGRDEQFF
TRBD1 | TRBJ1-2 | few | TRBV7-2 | TGTGCCAGCAGCCCCAGGGGGCTGGGTAACTATGGCTACACCTTC | CASSPRGLGNYGYTF
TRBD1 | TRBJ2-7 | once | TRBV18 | TGTGCCAGCTCGCCACGGGACAGGGTTTGGTCCTACGAGCAGTACTTC | CASSPRDRVWSYEQYF
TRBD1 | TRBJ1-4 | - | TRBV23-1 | TGCGCCAGCAGTCTTGTTCAGGGGGCTGATCAGGACCCTGCAACTAATGAAAAACTGTTTTTT | CASSLVQGADQDPATNEKLFF
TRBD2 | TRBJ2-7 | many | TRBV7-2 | TGTGCCAGCAGCTTGCGACTAGCAGACTACGAGCAGTACTTC | CASSLRLADYEQYF
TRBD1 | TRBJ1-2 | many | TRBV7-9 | TGTGCCAGCAGCTCCAAGGGACAGGTGTCAAACTATGGCTACACCTTC | CASSSKGQVSNYGYTF
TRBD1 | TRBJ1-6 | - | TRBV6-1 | TGTGCCAGCAGACCGGGACAGGGAGGTTCACCCCTCCACTTT | CASRPGQGGSPLHF
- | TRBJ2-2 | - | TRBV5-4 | TGTGCCAGCAACCCCGGGGGCGCGAAGACAGACACCGGGGAGCTGTTTTTT | CASNPGGAKTDTGELFF
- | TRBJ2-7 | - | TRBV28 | TGTGCCAGCAGTCCCACAGGGATACGCGAGCAGTACTTC | CASSPTGIREQYF
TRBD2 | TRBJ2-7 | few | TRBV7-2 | TGTGCCAGCAGCTTAGTGGGAACTAGCGGGGGTATCCCCTACGAGCAGTACTTC | CASSLVGTSGGIPYEQYF
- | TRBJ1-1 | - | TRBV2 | TGTGCCAGCAGCGGGGTGGGTAGCACTGAAGCTTTCTTT | CASSGVGSTEAFF
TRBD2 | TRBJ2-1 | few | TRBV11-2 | TGTGCCAGCAGTCCAATAGCGGGAGCGGGGAATGAGCAGTTCTTC | CASSPIAGAGNEQFF
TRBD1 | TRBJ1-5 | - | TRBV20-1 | TGCAGTGCTTCCAGGGGGACTCAGCCCCAGCATTTT | CSASRGTQPQHF
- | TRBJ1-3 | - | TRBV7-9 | TGTGCCAGCAGCTCAAAGGTCTCGGCCATATATTTT | CASSSKVSAIYF
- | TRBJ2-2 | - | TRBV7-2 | TGTGCCAGCAGCTTGCAGGCCACCGGGGAGCTGTTTTTT | CASSLQATGELFF
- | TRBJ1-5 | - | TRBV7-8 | TGTGCCAGCAGCCCCAGGGGTTTCAATCAGCCCCAGCATTTT | CASSPRGFNQPQHF
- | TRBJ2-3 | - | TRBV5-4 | TGTGCCAGCAGCTTGTGGAGCGTATCGACGCAGTATTTT | CASSLWSVSTQYF
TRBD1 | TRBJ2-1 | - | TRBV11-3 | TGTGCCAGCAGCAAATATACAGGGGGCACCTACAATGAGCAGTTCTTC | CASSKYTGGTYNEQFF
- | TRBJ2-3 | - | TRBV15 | TGTGCCACCAGCAGAGATTTGAGGGGAGATACGCAGTATTTT | CATSRDLRGDTQYF
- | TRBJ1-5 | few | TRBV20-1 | TGCAGTGCTAGAGTAAGCAATCAGCCCCAGCATTTT | CSARVSNQPQHF
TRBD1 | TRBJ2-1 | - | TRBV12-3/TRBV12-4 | TGTGCCAGCAGCTCGACAGGGGGCGGTGAGCAGTTCTTC | CASSSTGGGEQFF